This T cell receptor (beta chain) was recovered during a study of cytomegalovirus exposure and HLA in healthy donors (dated by TCRdb to about 2017). Regarding the research as a whole: An earlier analysis of approximately 550 of the donors reported approximately 270 Gb of sequence data and 100 million to 130 million unique TCR beta sequences from approximately 180 million T cells. Roughly 300 gigabases of sequencing data and tens of millions of unique TCR sequences were included in an early release covering several hundred HLA-typed donors. Of the roughly 400 genotyped donors, approximately 80% were placed in the genetic ancestry cluster associated with self-reported Caucasian donors. The study was designed to test whether signatures of past pathogen exposure could be identified by cataloging public T cell receptors. The study used immunosequencing to profile the T cell repertoires of approximately 650 subjects and linked those repertoires to cytomegalovirus serostatus. In addition to the first cohort of 666 subjects, a separate validation cohort of 100 to 150 different subjects was used. High-throughput TCR immunosequencing, statistical association of individual TCRs with disease status, and machine learning were combined to predict cytomegalovirus infection status. To study patterns of TCR occurrence, a later analysis re-analyzed previously published TCR beta repertoires from around 660 donors and added high-resolution HLA genotyping. The later analysis used no new phenotypic data to find candidate immune exposures, relying instead on TCR beta sequences and their occurrence across donors. An earlier analysis of several hundred of the donors applied high-throughput TCR beta sequencing to assess whether each TCR beta V gene segment acted as functional or pseudogenic. Alongside the repertoire data, information on donor age, sex, ethnicity and CMV serostatus was compiled. Genome-wide SNP genotypes for about three fifths of the roughly 670 donors were used in a later genetic analysis, which treated that subset as a discovery cohort. All discovery cohort repertoires had been generated on a single sequencing platform. Both class I and class II loci were covered by HLA typing, at four-digit resolution. The number of typed donors differed by locus: roughly 620-640 for A, B, C, DRB1 and DQB1; 522 for DQA1; fewer than 610 for DPA1; and roughly 470 for DPB1. Roughly 5 DR-DQ haplotypes were treated as single units for association and clustering because of strong linkage in the cohort. On average, about 240,000 unique TCR beta nucleotide sequences were sequenced per donor among more than 350 genotyped donors of the cohort, with approximately 18% of those sequences being non-productive.

Receptor libraries were prepared by the immunoSEQ multiplex PCR assay. For the multiplex PCR, a mixture combining 60 forward primers for TCR Vbeta segments and 13 reverse primers for TCR Jbeta segments was used. The CDR3 region of rearranged TCR beta genes was amplified from genomic DNA by a multiplex PCR assay. Amplified TCR beta libraries were sequenced as 87-base-pair reads on the Illumina HiSeq System. The published analysis was carried out like this. In a later analysis, approximately 74 million unique TCR beta chains were counted across the roughly 610 repertoires, and approximately 9.9 million of these chains were shared by at least two donors. Raw reads were error-corrected and collapsed into unique sequences by a nearest-neighbor algorithm in which closely related sequences were merged to remove PCR and sequencing errors. CDR3 sequences were aligned to IMGT reference sequences to assign V, D and J gene segments. For a sequence to be retained, a match of at least six nucleotides to both a V gene segment and a J gene segment was required. Rearrangements were classified as productive when the CDR3 lacked stop codons and remained in frame with V and J, and all other rearrangements were classified as non-productive. Following IMGT convention, CDR3 was defined as the stretch from the second conserved V-encoded cysteine up to the conserved J-encoded phenylalanine. Sequences without an unambiguous match to a single V gene segment were excluded from the earlier analysis of a few hundred of the donors. In an earlier analysis of about 590 of the donors, a V segment was called functional when productive rearrangements were above 56.7%, and segregating when the standard deviation between donors exceeded 5%. To diagnose cytomegalovirus status from the catalog of TCR beta chain sequences, a statistical classification framework was built. In a later analysis, TCR nucleotide sequences were compared against IMGT/GENE-DB human TR gene sequences so that V and J genes could be assigned. In a later analysis, CDR3 sequences and most-parsimonious VDJ recombination scenarios were assigned using the TCRdist pipeline. In a later analysis, every TCR beta chain was defined by the combination of its CDR3 amino acid sequence and its V-gene family, and reads without a unique V-gene family were dropped. To address suspected cross-contamination and a sequencing artifact, a later analysis removed 550 to 750 highly shared, low-generation-probability nucleotide sequences. In a later analysis, a clonal expansion index for each public chain was calculated from normalized within-repertoire ranks of inferred template counts. In a later analysis, generation probabilities were computed using a VDJ recombination model fitted to out-of-frame rearrangements, and the results were checked against IGoR. In a later analysis, hypergeometric tests were used to score TCR-TCR, TCR-HLA and TCR-CMV co-occurrence, with a repertoire-size bias correction applied to TCR pairs. In a later analysis, false discovery rates were estimated by permuting HLA or CMV assignments 20 times. In a later analysis, co-occurring TCRs were grouped using DBSCAN, and TCRdist sequence similarity was added for clustering within HLA-allele-positive subsets. Co-occurrence clustering excluded repertoires with fewer than 30,000 or more than 120,000 public chains, plus five with anomalous nucleotide sharing. As stored in TCRdb, this immuneACCESS dataset retains in-frame rearrangements with V and J assigned. A fraction of the clones does not appear; measured against another copy, unresolved V genes explain less than half of the discrepancy, and the remainder lacks a known reason. D and trimming were read from the DNA, whereas the V and J calls and clone size are those reported in that table. Within this sample are 110,000 or so clones, with approximately 82% of them counted one time only. The ten most abundant clones make up approximately 8% of the sample.

In total, approximately 610 healthy bone marrow donors made up the cohort. At the time of sampling, every cohort member was nominally healthy, though immune exposures that went unrecorded were likely present. The donor was CMV seropositive and belonged to the group of 250 to 300 seropositive cohort members. A peripheral blood sample was provided by each donor, and peripheral blood mononuclear cells were used for TCR beta sequencing. Genomic DNA was extracted from the blood cell samples with the Qiagen DNeasy Blood Extraction Kit. What the authors observed across the whole study: Most TCR sequences were observed very rarely across donors, whereas some public TCRs were present in many individuals. Strong co-occurrence of HLA alleles, especially DR and DQ, made assigning TCR associations to individual alleles difficult. In an earlier analysis of several hundred of the donors, most TCR beta V segments were observed in productive rearrangements about 87% or about 30% of the time, broadly matching IMGT annotations. The study listed 150 to 200 TCR beta chains as associated with cytomegalovirus. A group of highly shared sequence variants was considered likely to be a technical artifact of the sequencing pipeline. Compared with equally common non-associated chains, HLA-associated TCR beta chains in a later analysis were more clonally expanded and had lower generation probabilities. Because HLA typing was unavailable for some donors at each locus, only the typed subset was used in association tests. In vitro tests confirmed that a few of the cytomegalovirus-associated TCR beta chains recognize cytomegalovirus antigens. The presence/absence analyses assumed that sequencing depth was roughly uniform across donors, and that assumption may not be true. Some IMGT-functional V segments, including TRBV6-2 and TRBV6-3, could not be distinguished by the 87-base-pair reads and were therefore excluded. Immune exposure information for the cohort was limited to CMV serostatus. Correlated functional status among segregating V segments might reflect linkage disequilibrium, but an unknown experimental factor could not be ruled out. The authors suggested that the approach could potentially be extended to other disease states and immunological phenotypes. According to a later analysis, most CMV-associated TCR beta chains appeared to be HLA-restricted, and the HLA associations seemed to be driven largely by CMV exposure. In this cohort, only TCR beta chains were sequenced, and detectable features were limited by the absence of alpha or paired-chain data. A later analysis associated about 17,000 TCR beta sequences with specific HLA alleles at a false discovery rate of 0.05. In a later genetic analysis, fewer N-insertions in productive TCRs were reported among donors in an Asian-associated ancestry cluster than the approximately 710-donor mean. About 17 rarely observed V segments, including chromosome 9 orphons, were excluded from the earlier analysis of about 610 of the donors because counts were too low. In a later analysis, the rate of TCR association differed among HLA loci, with DRB1 alleles having the most associated TCRs and HLA-C alleles having the fewest. A further reported finding was that TCR beta sequences accurately predicted the HLA-A and HLA-B alleles for most subjects in the first cohort. Cytomegalovirus status was reported to be diagnosed by the classifier with high specificity and sensitivity in both the original and validation cohorts. A later analysis reported that several top co-occurrence clusters appeared linked to parvovirus B19, influenza, CMV and Epstein-Barr virus. In a later genetic analysis, a missense DCLRE1C variant was associated with V-gene and J-gene trimming of TCR beta chains, and the association was replicated in an independent cohort.

Looking up the germline V gene yields CDR1 MDHEN and CDR2 SYDVKM. Including cysteine and phenylalanine, the CDR3 has 13 amino acids. Only CDR3 DNA is held: 39 bases, read in frame from base 1. Concerning this clone itself: It has no known antigen specificity. Within one base of it there is no much larger clone, and no base qualities were kept.

The V and J genes are TRBV28 and TRBJ2-5, and possibly TRBD2, on 6 matching bases. The assigned J gene may be wrong: the sequence end matches TRBJ2-7 better. This TCR was sampled from a man aged 40-49 years in good health and CMV-seropositive. The specimen was PBMCs. The encoded CDR3 is CASRRGLTYEQYF. At the DNA level, the sequence is TGTGCCAGCAGGCGGGGTTTGACCTACGAGCAGTACTTC.